The 18 T cell receptor beta chains reported below all come from one sample, sequenced in a study of cytomegalovirus exposure and HLA in healthy donors. The PCR made use of 60 Vbeta and 13 Jbeta primers. Some clones are missing from TCRdb's copy, which holds only in-frame ones; the method was immunoSEQ multiplex PCR. The top ten hold around 5.8% of the sample, which has about 120,000 clones, 77% seen once. Sequenced material: PBMCs. The receptors stem from a man younger than 35 in good health and CMV-seropositive.

The chain carries TRBV14 and TRBJ1-1; D may be TRBD1 (5 bases). Germline assignment: CDR1 SGHDN and CDR2 FVKESK. V gave up 3 bases and J gave up 7 bases, with 9 bases separating them. The CDR3 runs 12 residues. The CDR3 protein is CASSQGQFEAFF. CDR3 nucleotide sequence: TGTGCCAGCAGCCAGGGGCAGTTTGAAGCTTTCTTT.

The sample holds one count of this clone. V is TRBV6-5 and J is TRBJ1-1; D may be TRBD1 (5 bases). Germline-derived CDR1 and CDR2 are MNHEY and SVGAGI. Trimming cost V 5 bases and J 3 bases, with 13 bases left between them. The CDR3 length is 14 residues. CDR3 residues: CASSVSQVDTEAFF. As DNA, the CDR3 is TGTGCCAGCAGTGTATCACAGGTGGACACTGAAGCTTTCTTT.

This clone occurred a few times. Different DNA sequences within this sample yield the same CDR3. J is TRBJ2-1 and V is TRBV5-1; D ambiguous. The germline CDR1 and CDR2 sequences are SGHRS and YFSETQ. This CDR3 comprises 15 residues. V was cut by 1 base and J by 0 bases, with 8 bases left in between. CDR3 protein: CASSLTRSSYNEQFF. CDR3 sequence (DNA): TGCGCCAGCAGCTTGACGAGGAGCTCCTACAATGAGCAGTTCTTC.

This clone was observed a few times. A junction end diverges from the germline sequence, so it may reflect a read error. The chain joins TRBV15 to TRBJ2-4; no firm D call. Germline V gene data show CDR1 as LNHNV and CDR2 as YYDKDF (reference sequence). The CDR3 has 14 residues. The CDR3 DNA follows: TGTGCCACCAGCCCAGATTTGCAGAGAAACAGTCAGTACTTC. Protein: CATSPDLQRNSQYF.

This clone has only one observation. The rearrangement links TRBV4-1 to TRBJ1-4; D call uncertain. CDR3 length equals 14 residues. V was pared by 5 bases and J by 4 bases, with 11 bases between. Germline-derived CDR1 and CDR2 are MGHRA and YSYEKL. The CDR3 reads CASSETTGNEKLFF. The CDR3 DNA follows: TGCGCCAGCAGCGAGACGACGGGTAATGAAAAACTGTTTTTT.

Worth noting for this clone: Other DNA sequences in the same sample also yield this CDR3. V and J are TRBV5-4 and TRBJ1-2; the D is unclear. From germline, CDR1 is SGHNT and CDR2 YYREEE (reference sequence). The CDR3 loop spans 13 amino acids. Trimming pared 2 bases from V and 2 bases from J, leaving 7 bases between. The CDR3 nucleotides read TGTGCCAGCAGCTTCGGCGGAAACTATGGCTACACCTTC. This sequence encodes CASSFGGNYGYTF.

This chain's CDR3 is CSVVQGNQPQHF. As DNA, the CDR3 is TGCAGCGTTGTTCAGGGAAATCAGCCCCAGCATTTT. J is TRBJ1-5 and V is TRBV29-1, with D maybe TRBD1 (5 bases). Deletions cut 4 bases from V and 4 bases from J, with 8 bases between. The germline gives CDR1 SQVTM, CDR2 ANQGSEA. The CDR3 is made up of 12 amino acids.

This chain uses TRBV11-2 with TRBJ2-2; 12 bases fit TRBD2. From germline, CDR1 is SGHAT and CDR2 FQNNGV. Trimming removed 3 bases from V and 2 bases from J; junction bases left unmatched: 4. CDR3 length: 17 amino acids. In DNA, the CDR3 is TGTGCCAGCAGCTTCCCGACTAGCGGGGGAAACACCGGGGAGCTGTTTTTT. Translation: CASSFPTSGGNTGELFF.

This chain joins TRBV29-1 and TRBJ2-7; 9 bases fit TRBD2. J lost 6 bases, V lost 6 bases, and 12 bases had no gene match. Germline CDR1 and CDR2: SQVTM and ANQGSEA. This CDR3 contains 14 residues. This CDR3 is CSVASGTSFTEQYF. The CDR3 nucleotides read TGCAGCGTAGCCTCCGGGACTAGCTTCACCGAGCAGTACTTC.

The chain links TRBV5-8 to TRBJ1-6; 7 nucleotides match TRBD1. The V gene end was trimmed by 4 bases and the J gene end by 2 bases; junction bases not matched to a gene: 6. The CDR3 runs 16 residues. Looked up from germline, CDR1 is SGHTS and CDR2 is YDEGEE. CDR3: CASSTYQGAYNSPLHF. The CDR3 DNA follows: TGTGCCAGCAGCACCTATCAGGGGGCCTATAATTCACCCCTCCACTTT.

The V call is TRBV5-1, the J call TRBJ1-4, with D perhaps matching TRBD1 (6 bases). The CDR3 covers 14 residues. V lost 4 bases, J lost 4 bases, and 11 bases lay in between. Germline V CDR1 and CDR2: SGHRS, YFSETQ. CDR3 sequence reads: CASSHRDNNEKLFF. The CDR3 DNA sequence: TGCGCCAGCAGCCACCGGGACAATAATGAAAAACTGTTTTTT.

This clone has just one count. The chain has TRBV18 and TRBJ1-1; TRBD1 matches 9 bases. This CDR3 is 14 amino acids long. Trimming cost V 4 bases and J 6 bases; bases outside gene matches: 6. CDR1 and CDR2 from the germline V gene are KGHSH and LQKENI. This CDR3 reads CASSLTQGAAEAFF. CDR3 bases: TGTGCCAGCTCACTTACACAGGGGGCCGCTGAAGCTTTCTTT. Filled out from reference TRBV18 and TRBJ1-1, the complete variable domain reads NAGVMQNPRHLVRRRGQEARLRCSPMKGHSHVYWYRQLPEEGLKFMVYLQKENIIDESGMPKERFSAEFPKEGPSILRIQQVVRGDSAAYFCASSLTQGAAEAFFGQGTRLTVV.

A note on this clone: The junction departs from the called germline gene at one end, perhaps through a read error. The rearrangement links TRBV19 to TRBJ2-4; TRBD2 agrees at 9 bases. The germline gives CDR1 LNHDA, CDR2 SQIVND (reference sequence). The CDR3 is made up of 17 amino acids. CDR3 region: CASSPSFLAGSKNSQYF. In DNA, the CDR3 is TGTGCCAGTAGTCCTTCATTCCTAGCGGGATCCAAAAACAGTCAGTACTTC.

This clone appeared a few times. This rearrangement joins TRBV27 to TRBJ2-1, with 12 bases lining up with TRBD2. V lost 5 bases and J lost 4; bases outside the gene matches: 6. Germline assignment: CDR1 MNHEY and CDR2 SMNVEV (reference sequence). There are 16 residues in the CDR3. This CDR3 is CASSPTLAGGYNEQFF. CDR3 in DNA: TGTGCCAGCAGTCCAACTCTAGCGGGGGGGTACAATGAGCAGTTCTTC.

The V gene is TRBV19, the J gene TRBJ1-2, with D possibly TRBD1 on 6 matching bases. This CDR3 has 16 amino acids. The V end was cut by 3 bases, the J end by 2 bases, with 16 bases between. Germline V gives CDR1 LNHDA, CDR2 SQIVND (reference sequence). CDR3 amino acids: CASSMDSRRVNYGYTF. The CDR3 bases are TGTGCCAGTAGTATGGACAGCAGAAGAGTCAACTATGGCTACACCTTC.

This clone has a handful of counts. The chain links TRBV6-5 to TRBJ1-3, with D hard to call. Deletions cut 5 bases from V and 8 bases from J, with 16 bases between. Germline CDR1 and CDR2: MNHEY and SVGAGI. This CDR3 is 14 amino acids long. The CDR3 here is CASSPTVRQDTIYF. The CDR3 region has the DNA TGTGCCAGCAGTCCCACTGTCCGGCAGGACACCATATATTTT.

Concerning this clone itself: Within the sample, other DNA sequences also encode this same CDR3. The chain carries TRBV7-3 and TRBJ2-5; weak D call: TRBD1 (6 bases). The V end lost 4 bases, the J end lost 5 bases, and 11 bases lay between the germline ends. Germline V lookup: CDR1 SGHTA, CDR2 FQGTGA. This CDR3 contains 13 residues. In DNA, the CDR3 is TGTGCCAGCAGCTCGACAGGCGGCGAGACCCAGTACTTC. It codes for CASSSTGGETQYF.

This clone was seen a handful of times. CDR3 DNA sequence: TGCGCCAGCAGTGAACAGGAAGAAAACACTGAAGCTTTCTTT. This gives the protein CASSEQEENTEAFF. The chain combines TRBV10-1 with TRBJ1-1, with D possibly TRBD1 on 5 matching bases. CDR1 WNHNN and CDR2 SYGVQD come from the germline V gene (reference sequence). The CDR3 length is 14 residues. Trimming removed 3 bases at V and 2 bases at J, with 10 bases between.